This is a list of T cell receptor beta chains from one sample in a study of blood T cell repertoires in COVID-19. Clones were sequenced by immunoSEQ multiplex PCR, and TCRdb holds only the in-frame ones, with some missing. This table holds around 70,000 clones, about 91% found once. The specimen was peripheral blood. Receptor source: a human donor in a cohort sampled during active COVID-19. Both conserved end residues are part of each CDR3. Fields, in order: V gene, D gene, clone size, J gene, CDR3 protein, CDR3 DNA. The D gene is left open where the match is weak. Not every row has a clone size; where given, it reads once, few, many or a size class.

TRBV20-1,-,few,TRBJ1-1,CSARQNTEAFF,TGCAGTGCTAGACAAAACACTGAAGCTTTCTTT
TRBV7-2,TRBD1,-,TRBJ2-7,CASSSGSGQGYEQYF,TGTGCCAGCAGCTCTGGGTCGGGACAGGGCTACGAGCAGTACTTC
TRBV6-2/TRBV6-3,-,-,TRBJ1-1,CASSPQTSMNTEAFF,TGTGCCAGCAGTCCCCAAACGAGCATGAACACTGAAGCTTTCTTT
TRBV9,TRBD1,once,TRBJ2-7,CASSTGGLSYEQYF,TGTGCCAGCAGTACAGGGGGCCTATCCTACGAGCAGTACTTC
TRBV7-9,-,-,TRBJ1-4,CASSWGLGARLEKLFF,TGTGCCAGCAGCTGGGGGCTCGGGGCGAGGCTTGAAAAACTGTTTTTT
TRBV19,TRBD2,-,TRBJ2-2,CASSNGLATGELFF,TGTGCCAGTAGTAATGGACTAGCTACCGGGGAGCTGTTTTTT
TRBV4-3,TRBD2,-,TRBJ2-3,CASSQDGTTTDTQYF,TGCGCCAGCAGCCAAGATGGGACTACCACAGATACGCAGTATTTT
TRBV4-2,-,-,TRBJ2-7,CASSQDRQSYEQYF,TGTGCCAGCAGCCAAGATCGACAGTCCTACGAGCAGTACTTC
TRBV19,TRBD2,-,TRBJ2-4,CASSVGLAGGPKNIQYF,TGTGCCAGTAGTGTCGGACTAGCGGGAGGGCCAAAAAACATTCAGTACTTC
TRBV28,TRBD2,-,TRBJ2-3,CASSRGRAADTQYF,TGTGCCAGCAGTCGCGGGAGGGCGGCAGATACGCAGTATTTT
TRBV7-3,-,-,TRBJ2-2,CASSLEGTRNTGELFF,TGTGCCAGCAGCTTGGAGGGGACCAGAAACACCGGGGAGCTGTTTTTT
TRBV19,-,-,TRBJ2-2,CASSLTGWEGGELFF,TGTGCCAGTAGTTTGACAGGCTGGGAGGGCGGGGAGCTGTTTTTT
TRBV6-6,TRBD1,-,TRBJ1-5,CATSTGTASNQPQHF,TGTGCCACCTCTACTGGGACAGCTAGCAATCAGCCCCAGCATTTT
TRBV7-6,TRBD2,-,TRBJ2-7,CASSRGLAGGLYEQYF,TGTGCCAGCAGCCGAGGACTAGCGGGGGGACTCTACGAGCAGTACTTC
TRBV7-3,TRBD2,-,TRBJ2-7,CASRPRRAGGPYEQYF,TGTGCCAGCAGACCCCGGAGGGCGGGAGGGCCTTACGAGCAGTACTTC
TRBV5-4,-,-,TRBJ1-2,CASSLSQYGYTF,TGTGCCAGCAGCTTGTCACAGTATGGCTACACCTTC
TRBV5-4,TRBD2,-,TRBJ2-7,CASSRRREGPYEQYF,TGTGCCAGCAGCCGTCGCAGGGAGGGCCCCTACGAGCAGTACTTC
TRBV7-8,-,once,TRBJ1-2,CASSFSGYGYTF,TGTGCCAGCAGCTTCTCGGGCTATGGCTACACCTTC
TRBV6-6,-,once,TRBJ2-3,CASSYSRGTDTQYF,TGTGCCAGCAGTTACTCGCGGGGCACAGATACGCAGTATTTT
TRBV3-1/TRBV3-2,-,-,TRBJ2-3,CASSQATSTDTQYF,TGTGCCAGCAGCCAAGCAACAAGCACAGATACGCAGTATTTT
TRBV5-6,-,once,TRBJ1-3,CASSLREDSRSGNTIYF,TGTGCCAGCAGCTTGAGGGAGGACTCCCGCTCTGGAAACACCATATATTTT
TRBV6-5,-,few,TRBJ2-1,CASSKDTASYNEQFF,TGTGCCAGCAGTAAGGACACCGCCTCCTACAATGAGCAGTTCTTC
TRBV7-2,-,-,TRBJ2-7,CASSLGPFYEQYF,TGTGCCAGCAGCTTAGGGCCCTTTTACGAGCAGTACTTC
TRBV11-2,-,-,TRBJ1-6,CARGAFVINSPLHF,TGTGCCAGGGGGGCTTTCGTAATTAATTCACCCCTCCACTTT
TRBV19,-,-,TRBJ2-7,CASSIARETFREQYF,TGTGCCAGTAGTATAGCCCGGGAAACTTTCCGCGAGCAGTACTTC
TRBV2,TRBD1,-,TRBJ2-7,CASGDRTGNYEQYF,TGTGCCAGCGGGGATCGGACAGGAAACTACGAGCAGTACTTC
TRBV7-2,TRBD1,-,TRBJ2-4,CASSRPGQGAFRNIQYF,TGTGCCAGCAGCCGGCCGGGACAGGGGGCTTTTAGAAACATTCAGTACTTC
TRBV5-1,TRBD1,once,TRBJ1-2,CASSSRTGLGYTF,TGCGCCAGCAGCTCGAGGACAGGGCTTGGCTACACCTTC
TRBV12-3/TRBV12-4,TRBD1,-,TRBJ1-1,CASSQDRGSEAFF,TGTGCCAGCAGCCAGGACAGGGGCTCTGAAGCTTTCTTT
TRBV4-3,-,-,TRBJ2-3,CASSQAGITDTQYF,TGCGCCAGCAGCCAAGCGGGGATCACAGATACGCAGTATTTT
TRBV6-5,TRBD2,-,TRBJ2-5,CAARGVSETQYF,TGTGCCGCCCGGGGGGTCAGCGAGACCCAGTACTTC
TRBV30,TRBD2,few,TRBJ2-7,CAWSGLGTSGNYEQYF,TGTGCCTGGAGTGGGCTTGGGACTAGCGGGAACTACGAGCAGTACTTC
TRBV3-1/TRBV3-2,-,-,TRBJ2-3,CASSPARITDTQYF,TGTGCCAGCAGCCCAGCCAGGATCACAGATACGCAGTATTTT
TRBV19,-,-,TRBJ2-3,CASSGGTASTDTQYF,TGTGCCAGTAGTGGGGGGACAGCTAGCACAGATACGCAGTATTTT
TRBV4-2,TRBD1,-,TRBJ1-5,CASSQDGTDNQPQHF,TGTGCCAGCAGCCAAGATGGGACAGACAATCAGCCCCAGCATTTT